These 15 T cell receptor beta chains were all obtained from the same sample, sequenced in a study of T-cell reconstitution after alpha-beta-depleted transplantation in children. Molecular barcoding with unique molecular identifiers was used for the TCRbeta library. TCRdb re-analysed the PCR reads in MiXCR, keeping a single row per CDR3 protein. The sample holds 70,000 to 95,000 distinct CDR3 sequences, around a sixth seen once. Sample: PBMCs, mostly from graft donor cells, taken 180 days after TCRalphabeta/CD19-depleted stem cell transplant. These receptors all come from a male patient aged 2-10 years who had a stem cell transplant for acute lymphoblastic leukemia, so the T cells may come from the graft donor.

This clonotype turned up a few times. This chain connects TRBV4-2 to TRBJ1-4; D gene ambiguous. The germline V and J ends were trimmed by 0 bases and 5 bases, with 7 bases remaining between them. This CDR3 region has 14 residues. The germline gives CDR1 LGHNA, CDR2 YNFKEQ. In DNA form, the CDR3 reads TGTGCCAGCAGCCAAGATATGCAGAATGAAAAACTGTTTTTT. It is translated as CASSQDMQNEKLFF.

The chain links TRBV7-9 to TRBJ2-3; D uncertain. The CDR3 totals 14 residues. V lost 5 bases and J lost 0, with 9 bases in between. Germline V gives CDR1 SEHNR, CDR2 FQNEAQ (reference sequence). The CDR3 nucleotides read TGTGCCAGCAGCCTCCTCGACAGCACAGATACGCAGTATTTT. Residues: CASSLLDSTDTQYF. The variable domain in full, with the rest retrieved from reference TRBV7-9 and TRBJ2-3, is DTGVSQNPRHKITKRGQNVTFRCDPISEHNRLYWYRQTLGQGPEFLTYFQNEAQLEKSRLLSDRFSAERPKGSFSTLEIQRTEQGDSAMYLCASSLLDSTDTQYFGPGTRLTVL.

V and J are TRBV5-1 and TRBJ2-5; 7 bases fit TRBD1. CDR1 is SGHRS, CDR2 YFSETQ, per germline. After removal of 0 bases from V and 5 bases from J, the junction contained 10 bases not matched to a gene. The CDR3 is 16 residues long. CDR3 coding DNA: TGCGCCAGCAGCTTGGCCCTGGGCACAGGGGAGGAGACCCAGTACTTC. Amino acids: CASSLALGTGEETQYF.

CDR3 in DNA: TGTGCCAGCAGCCCACCGGCAGGGGTAACTGAAGCTTTCTTT. Amino acids: CASSPPAGVTEAFF. The chain links TRBV11-2 to TRBJ1-1; maybe TRBD1 (6 bases). CDR1 is SGHAT, CDR2 FQNNGV, per germline. The V gene lost 5 bases and the J gene lost 5 bases, with 15 bases spanning the gap. This CDR3 has 14 amino acids.

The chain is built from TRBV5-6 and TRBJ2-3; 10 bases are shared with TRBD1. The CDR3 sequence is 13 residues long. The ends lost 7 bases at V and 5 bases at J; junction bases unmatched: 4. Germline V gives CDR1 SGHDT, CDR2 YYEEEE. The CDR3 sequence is CASLRDRGDTQYF. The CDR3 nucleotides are TGTGCCAGCCTTCGGGACAGGGGAGATACGCAGTATTTT.

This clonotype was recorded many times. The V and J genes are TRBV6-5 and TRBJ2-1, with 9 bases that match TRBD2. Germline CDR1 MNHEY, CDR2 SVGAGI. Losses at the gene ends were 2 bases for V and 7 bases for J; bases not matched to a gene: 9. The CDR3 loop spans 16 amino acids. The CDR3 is CASSYGRASGENEQFF. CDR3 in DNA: TGTGCCAGCAGTTACGGGCGGGCTAGCGGGGAAAATGAGCAGTTCTTC.

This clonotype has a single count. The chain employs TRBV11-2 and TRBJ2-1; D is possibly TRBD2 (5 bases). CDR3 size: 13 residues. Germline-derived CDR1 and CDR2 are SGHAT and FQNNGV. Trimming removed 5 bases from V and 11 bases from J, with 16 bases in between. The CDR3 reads CASSPLTGNKQFF. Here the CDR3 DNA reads TGTGCCAGCAGCCCCCTCACGGGGAATAAGCAGTTCTTC.

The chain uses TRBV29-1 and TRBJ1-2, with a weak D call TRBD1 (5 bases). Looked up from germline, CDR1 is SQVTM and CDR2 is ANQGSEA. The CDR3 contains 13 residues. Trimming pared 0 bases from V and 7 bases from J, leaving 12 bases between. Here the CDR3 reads CSVEDQGLRGYTF. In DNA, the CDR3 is TGCAGCGTTGAAGATCAGGGTCTCCGTGGCTACACCTTC.

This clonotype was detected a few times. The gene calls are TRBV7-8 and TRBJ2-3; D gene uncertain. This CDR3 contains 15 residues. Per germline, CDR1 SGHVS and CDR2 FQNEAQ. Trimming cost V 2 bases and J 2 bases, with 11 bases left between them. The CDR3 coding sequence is TGTGCCAGCAGCTTATGGGCAGCCCACACAGATACGCAGTATTTT. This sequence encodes CASSLWAAHTDTQYF.

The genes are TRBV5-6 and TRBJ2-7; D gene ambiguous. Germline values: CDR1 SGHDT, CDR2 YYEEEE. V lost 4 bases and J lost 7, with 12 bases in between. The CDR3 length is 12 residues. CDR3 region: CASSARAREQYF. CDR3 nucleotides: TGTGCCAGCAGCGCCCGGGCGCGGGAGCAGTACTTC.

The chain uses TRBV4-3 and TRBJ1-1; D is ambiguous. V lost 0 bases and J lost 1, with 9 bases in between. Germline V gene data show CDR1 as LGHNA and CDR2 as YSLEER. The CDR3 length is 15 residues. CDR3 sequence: CASSQEAHKNTEAFF. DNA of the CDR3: TGCGCCAGCAGCCAAGAGGCGCACAAGAACACTGAAGCTTTCTTT.

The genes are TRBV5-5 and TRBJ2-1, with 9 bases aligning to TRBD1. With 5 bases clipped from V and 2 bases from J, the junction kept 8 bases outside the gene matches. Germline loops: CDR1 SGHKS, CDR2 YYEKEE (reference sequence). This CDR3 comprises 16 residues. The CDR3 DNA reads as TGTGCCAGCAGTTCAGCGGACAGGGGTACCTACAATGAGCAGTTCTTC. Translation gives CASSSADRGTYNEQFF.

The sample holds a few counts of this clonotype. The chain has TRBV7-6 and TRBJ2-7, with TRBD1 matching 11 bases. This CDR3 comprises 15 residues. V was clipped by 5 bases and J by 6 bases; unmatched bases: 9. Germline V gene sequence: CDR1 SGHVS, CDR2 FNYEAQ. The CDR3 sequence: CASSLEDRGHFEQYF. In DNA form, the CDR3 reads TGTGCCAGCAGCCTCGAGGACAGGGGGCATTTCGAGCAGTACTTC.

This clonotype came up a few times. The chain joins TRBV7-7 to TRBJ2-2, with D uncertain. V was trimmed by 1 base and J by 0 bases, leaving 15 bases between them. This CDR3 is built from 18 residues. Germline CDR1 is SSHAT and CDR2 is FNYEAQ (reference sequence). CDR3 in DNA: TGTGCCAGCAGCTTAGGGGCATGGGCCGGTGCGAACACCGGGGAGCTGTTTTTT. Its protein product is CASSLGAWAGANTGELFF. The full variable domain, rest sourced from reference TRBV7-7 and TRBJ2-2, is GAGVSQSPRYKVTKRGQDVTLRCDPISSHATLYWYQQALGQGPEFLTYFNYEAQPDKSGLPSDRFSAERPEGSISTLTIQRTEQRDSAMYRCASSLGAWAGANTGELFFGEGSRLTVL.

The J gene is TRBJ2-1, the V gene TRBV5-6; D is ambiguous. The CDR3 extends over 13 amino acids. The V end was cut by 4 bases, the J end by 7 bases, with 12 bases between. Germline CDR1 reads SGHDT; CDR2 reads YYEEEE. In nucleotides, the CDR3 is TGTGCCAGCAGCCGTTTTCCCTCGAATGAGCAGTTCTTC. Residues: CASSRFPSNEQFF.